The 26 T cell receptor beta chains given below trace back to one sample, sequenced in a study of CD8 T cells in Susac syndrome. After extraction with the RNeasy kit, roughly 0.5 to 1 ug of the RNA was reverse transcribed using random hexamers. TCRdb fed the immunoSEQ multiplex PCR reads into MiXCR, producing one record per CDR3 protein. The sample records a few hundred thousand distinct CDR3 sequences, roughly 85% being singletons. What was sequenced was CD8+ T cells from PBMCs. These TCRs come from a human donor with multiple sclerosis.

The chain uses TRBV15 and TRBJ2-1; D is tentatively TRBD1 or TRBD2 (6 bases each). V gave up 3 bases and J gave up 2 bases, with 14 bases separating them. The CDR3 spans 16 residues. Germline V lookup: CDR1 LNHNV, CDR2 YYDKDF (reference sequence). For the CDR3, the DNA is TGTGCCACCAGCAGGAGGGGGGAGGACCCCTACAATGAGCAGTTCTTC. Residues: CATSRRGEDPYNEQFF. Using reference TRBV15 and TRBJ2-1 for the parts outside the CDR3, the full variable domain is DAMVIQNPRYQVTQFGKPVTLSCSQTLNHNVMYWYQQKSSQAPKLLFHYYDKDFNNEADTPDNFQSRRPNTSFCFLDIRSPGLGDTAMYLCATSRRGEDPYNEQFFGPGTRLTVL.

This clonotype was seen just once. V is TRBV7-2 and J is TRBJ1-2; D gene unclear. The V gene's germline CDR1 is SGHTA and CDR2 FQGNSA. The CDR3 is 13 residues long. The V gene lost 4 bases and the J gene lost 1 base, with 7 bases spanning the gap. CDR3 loop: CASSSELNYGYTF. CDR3 DNA: TGTGCCAGCAGCTCAGAACTTAACTATGGCTACACCTTC. Supplemented by reference TRBV7-2 and TRBJ1-2, the full variable domain reads GAGVSQSPSNKVTEKGKDVELRCDPISGHTALYWYRQSLGQGLEFLIYFQGNSAPDKSGLPSDRFSAERTGGSVSTLTIQRTQQEDSAVYLCASSSELNYGYTFGSGTRLTVV.

This chain connects TRBV19 to TRBJ2-1; 11 nucleotides line up with TRBD2. The CDR3 is 15 residues long. Germline values: CDR1 LNHDA, CDR2 SQIVND (reference sequence). With 2 bases clipped from V and 8 bases from J, the junction kept 5 bases outside the gene matches. For the CDR3, the DNA is TGTGCCAGTAGTATAATGCTAGCGGGAGGCGATGAGCAGTTCTTC. Amino acids: CASSIMLAGGDEQFF.

The chain recombines TRBV14 with TRBJ1-2; D possibly corresponds to TRBD1 (5 bases). There are 16 residues in the CDR3. Trimming pared 0 bases from V and 5 bases from J, leaving 16 bases between. Per germline, CDR1 SGHDN and CDR2 FVKESK. Here the CDR3 reads CASSQDVKGREYGYTF. In nucleotides, the CDR3 is TGTGCCAGCAGCCAAGATGTGAAGGGCAGGGAGTATGGCTACACCTTC. Variable domain in full (rest from reference TRBV14 and TRBJ1-2): EAGVTQFPSHSVIEKGQTVTLRCDPISGHDNLYWYRRVMGKEIKFLLHFVKESKQDESGMPNNRFLAERTGGTYSTLKVQPAELEDSGVYFCASSQDVKGREYGYTFGSGTRLTVV.

The chain has TRBV3-1 and TRBJ2-7; 10 bases match TRBD1. V lost 2 bases, J lost 4 bases, and 5 bases stayed unmatched. Germline values: CDR1 LGHDT, CDR2 YNNKEL (reference sequence). The CDR3 is 15 amino acids. The CDR3 nucleotides are TGTGCCAGCAGCCAACCAGGGACAGGGGAGTACGAGCAGTACTTC. Translating it yields CASSQPGTGEYEQYF.

This sequence joins TRBV19 and TRBJ1-1; no clear D. V was clipped by 3 bases and J by 1 base, with 9 bases between them. Germline V gene data show CDR1 as LNHDA and CDR2 as SQIVND (reference sequence). The CDR3 covers 14 residues. The CDR3 DNA is TGTGCCAGTAGTATCGAAGGACCGAACACTGAAGCTTTCTTT. It translates to CASSIEGPNTEAFF.

This rearrangement joins TRBV13 to TRBJ1-2; 9 bases agree with TRBD1. The V gene's germline CDR1 is PRHDT and CDR2 FYEKMQ (reference sequence). The CDR3 spans 15 residues. V lost 5 bases and J lost 4; bases outside the gene matches: 8. The CDR3 nucleotides are TGTGCCAGCAGCCCTGGAACAGGGGGCCGCTATGGCTACACCTTC. The encoded protein is CASSPGTGGRYGYTF.

This sequence joins TRBV4-3 and TRBJ2-1; 8 bases fit TRBD2. The CDR3 is 14 amino acids. Losses at the gene ends were 8 bases for V and 4 bases for J; bases not matched to a gene: 7. Germline V CDR1 and CDR2: LGHNA, YSLEER. The CDR3 bases are TGCGCCAGCGCCGGCGGACTAGCTTACAATGAGCAGTTCTTC. This gives the protein CASAGGLAYNEQFF.

This chain links TRBV6-1 with TRBJ2-1; tentative D call: TRBD2 (5 bases). Germline assignment: CDR1 MNHNS and CDR2 SASEGT. The CDR3 runs to 15 residues. Trimming took 7 bases from V and 4 from J, leaving 17 bases between them. CDR3 sequence (DNA): TGTGCCAGCACCCACCCACCTAGCAGGTACAATGAGCAGTTCTTC. Amino acids: CASTHPPSRYNEQFF.

This rearrangement joins TRBV18 to TRBJ2-7; possible D gene TRBD1, 7 bases. The CDR3 runs 15 residues. Germline V CDR1 and CDR2: KGHSH, LQKENI. Trimming stripped 9 bases from V and 4 bases from J, with 22 bases between. CDR3 amino acids: CASSGARQGPYEQYF. Written as DNA, the CDR3 is TGTGCCAGTTCGGGGGCGAGACAGGGACCTTACGAGCAGTACTTC.

This clonotype was seen a few times. The chain combines TRBV4-1 with TRBJ1-1; no reliable D call. Germline V gene sequence: CDR1 MGHRA, CDR2 YSYEKL. The CDR3 is 15 residues long. V was trimmed by 0 bases and J by 0 bases, leaving 8 bases between them. For the CDR3, the DNA is TGCGCCAGCAGCCAAGATTCCCAAATGAACACTGAAGCTTTCTTT. This encodes CASSQDSQMNTEAFF.

V and J are TRBV6-5 and TRBJ1-2; TRBD1 agrees at 11 bases. Germline V gives CDR1 MNHEY, CDR2 SVGAGI. The length of the CDR3 is 15 residues. V trimming: 5 bases; J trimming: 4 bases; junction bases outside the gene matches: 6. Here the CDR3 DNA reads TGTGCCAGCAGTGGGGACAGGGGGATCGGCTATGGCTACACCTTC. Its translation is CASSGDRGIGYGYTF.

The V call is TRBV5-6, the J call TRBJ2-1; D is perhaps TRBD2 (6 bases). This CDR3 region has 17 residues. V was pared by 2 bases and J by 4 bases, with 19 bases between. CDR1 is SGHDT, CDR2 YYEEEE, per germline. The CDR3: CASSFDPGIADYNEQFF. DNA for the CDR3: TGTGCCAGCAGCTTCGACCCGGGGATAGCGGATTACAATGAGCAGTTCTTC. The whole variable domain, remainder taken from reference TRBV5-6 and TRBJ2-1, is DAGVTQSPTHLIKTRGQQVTLRCSPKSGHDTVSWYQQALGQGPQFIFQYYEEEERQRGNFPDRFSGHQFPNYSSELNVNALLLGDSALYLCASSFDPGIADYNEQFFGPGTRLTVL.

The chain has TRBV7-9 and TRBJ2-1; 9 nucleotides line up with TRBD2. Germline V gene data show CDR1 as SEHNR and CDR2 as FQNEAQ (reference sequence). Trimming cost V 5 bases and J 8 bases; bases outside gene matches: 13. The CDR3 extends over 16 amino acids. The CDR3 bases are TGTGCCAGCAGCGGCGCGGTGGCGGGAGGGCCCTATGAGCAGTTCTTC. Protein product: CASSGAVAGGPYEQFF.

The chain is built from TRBV27 and TRBJ1-1; unclear D gene. The CDR3 extends over 14 amino acids. Germline V CDR1 and CDR2: MNHEY, SMNVEV (reference sequence). The ends were cut back, 2 bases at V and 4 bases at J, with 11 bases in the middle. As DNA, the CDR3 is TGTGCCAGCAGTTTAGGGGAGGTGGGCACTGAAGCTTTCTTT. Residues: CASSLGEVGTEAFF.

The chain is built from TRBV4-3 and TRBJ2-7; TRBD2 agrees at 7 bases. The ends lost 1 base at V and 1 base at J; junction bases unmatched: 13. The CDR3 covers 18 residues. Germline lookup yields CDR1 LGHNA and CDR2 YSLEER. CDR3 in DNA: TGCGCCAGCAGCCAAGTCCACCCCCTAGCGGATTCTTCCTACGAGCAGTACTTC. Its protein is CASSQVHPLADSSYEQYF.

The V and J genes are TRBV6-2 or TRBV6-3 and TRBJ1-5; no reliable D call. The CDR3 runs 13 residues. Germline CDR1 is MNHEY and CDR2 is SVGEGT. V lost 8 bases to trimming and J lost 3 bases, with 11 bases between them. The CDR3 region has the DNA TGTGCCAGCCATGAAGGGCTCAATCAGCCCCAGCATTTT. Translating gives CASHEGLNQPQHF.

The gene calls are TRBV15 and TRBJ2-7, with D possibly TRBD1 on 5 matching bases. Germline loops: CDR1 LNHNV, CDR2 YYDKDF (reference sequence). The CDR3 covers 15 residues. With 0 bases removed from V and 6 bases from J, the gap between germline ends came to 15 bases. CDR3 sequence (DNA): TGTGCCACCAGCAGAGAGGGTGGGCAGGGTACCGAGCAGTACTTC. Translating gives CATSREGGQGTEQYF.

Only one count was recorded for this clonotype. The gene calls are TRBV19 and TRBJ2-1; 8 bases map to TRBD2. Trimming at V came to 6 bases and at J to 3 bases, leaving 13 bases not matched to a gene. CDR3 length: 17 residues. The germline V gene has CDR1 LNHDA and CDR2 SQIVND (reference sequence). The CDR3 DNA reads as TGTGCCAGTAGGGACCTCGACGGGAGGGCCGACTACAATGAGCAGTTCTTC. Protein sequence: CASRDLDGRADYNEQFF.

The rearrangement uses TRBV10-2 and TRBJ2-7; perhaps TRBD1 as D (6 bases). Germline CDR1 reads WSHSY; CDR2 reads SAAADI. V shed 8 bases and J shed 2 bases, with 10 bases lying between them. The CDR3 totals 12 residues. CDR3 region: CASGGPTYEQYF. The CDR3 DNA reads as TGCGCCAGCGGGGGCCCTACCTACGAGCAGTACTTC.

This clonotype has only a few counts. The CDR3 loop reads CASSLPGRGGDNEQFF. CDR3 DNA: TGTGCCAGCTCGCTTCCGGGACGGGGGGGCGACAATGAGCAGTTCTTC. The chain links TRBV28 to TRBJ2-1; the match to TRBD2 covers 8 bases. Germline CDR1 reads MDHEN; CDR2 reads SYDVKM. The CDR3 covers 16 residues. Unmatched junction bases numbered 14, after V lost 8 bases and J lost 5 bases.

The V and J genes are TRBV7-9 and TRBJ2-7; TRBD1 matches 9 bases. Per germline, CDR1 SEHNR and CDR2 FQNEAQ (reference sequence). The CDR3 sequence is 15 residues long. Unmatched junction bases numbered 10, after V lost 5 bases and J lost 5 bases. In nucleotides, the CDR3 is TGTGCCAGCAGCCCGTGGACAGGGGAAGTCCACGAGCAGTACTTC. Translated, it gives CASSPWTGEVHEQYF.

V gene TRBV2 combines with J gene TRBJ2-3, with 12 nucleotides matching TRBD2. The ends lost 6 bases at V and 3 bases at J; junction bases unmatched: 4. There are 15 residues in the CDR3. Germline loops: CDR1 SNHLY, CDR2 FYNNEI. CDR3 sequence (DNA): TGTGCCAGCAGCCGACTAGCGGGAGAGACAGATACGCAGTATTTT. Its translation is CASSRLAGETDTQYF.

The rearrangement links TRBV11-2 to TRBJ2-1; maybe TRBD2 (5 bases). This CDR3 has 16 amino acids. V gave up 0 bases and J gave up 6 bases, with 15 bases separating them. CDR1 SGHAT and CDR2 FQNNGV come from the germline V gene. CDR3 protein: CASSLDSGFPGNEQFF. CDR3 DNA: TGTGCCAGCAGCTTAGATTCGGGGTTTCCAGGCAATGAGCAGTTCTTC.

This clonotype occurred a few times. The V and J genes are TRBV10-3 and TRBJ2-7, with 10 bases aligning to TRBD2. CDR3 size: 15 residues. Germline V CDR1 and CDR2: ENHRY, SYGVKD. The V and J ends lost 6 bases and 0 bases, in that order; junction bases with no gene match: 5. CDR3 sequence (DNA): TGTGCCATCAGCACCGGGACTAGCGACTCCTACGAGCAGTACTTC. The encoded protein is CAISTGTSDSYEQYF.

V is TRBV15 and J is TRBJ2-2, with TRBD1 as a possible D gene (5 bases). The germline V gene has CDR1 LNHNV and CDR2 YYDKDF (reference sequence). The CDR3 totals 14 residues. V lost 5 bases and J 6 bases, leaving 13 bases between the germline ends. The CDR3 here is CATSHQGGSGELFF. CDR3 DNA sequence: TGTGCCACCAGCCACCAGGGCGGATCCGGGGAGCTGTTTTTT. Full variable domain (outside the CDR3, taken from reference TRBV15 and TRBJ2-2): DAMVIQNPRYQVTQFGKPVTLSCSQTLNHNVMYWYQQKSSQAPKLLFHYYDKDFNNEADTPDNFQSRRPNTSFCFLDIRSPGLGDTAMYLCATSHQGGSGELFFGEGSRLTVL.